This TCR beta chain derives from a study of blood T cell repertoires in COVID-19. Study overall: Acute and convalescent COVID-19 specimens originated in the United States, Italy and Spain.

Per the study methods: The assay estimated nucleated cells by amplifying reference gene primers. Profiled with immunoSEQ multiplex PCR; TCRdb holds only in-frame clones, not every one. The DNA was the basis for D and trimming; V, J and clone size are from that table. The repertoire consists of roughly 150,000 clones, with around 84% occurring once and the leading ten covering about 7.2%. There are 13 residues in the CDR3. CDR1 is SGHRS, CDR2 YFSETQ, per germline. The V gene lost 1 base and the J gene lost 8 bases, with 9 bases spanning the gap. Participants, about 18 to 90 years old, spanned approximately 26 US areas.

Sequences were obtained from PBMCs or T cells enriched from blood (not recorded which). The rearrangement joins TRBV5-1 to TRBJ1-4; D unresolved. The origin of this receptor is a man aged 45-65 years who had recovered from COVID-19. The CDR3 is CASSLREEEKLFF. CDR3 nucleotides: TGCGCCAGCAGCTTGCGGGAAGAGGAAAAACTGTTTTTT.